There are many counts of the clone carrying this T cell receptor beta chain. These data are taken from a study of patients and donors after allogeneic stem cell transplantation. TCRdb re-analysed the RT-PCR reads in MiXCR, keeping a single row per CDR3 protein. The data show 410,000 or so distinct CDR3 sequences, 16% seen once. CDR3 length: 11 residues. The ends were cut back, 5 bases at V and 5 bases at J, with 6 bases in the middle. The V and J genes are TRBV12-3 or TRBV12-4 and TRBJ1-1, with D possibly matching TRBD1 (5 bases). Sequenced sample: blood, either unsorted or a sorted T cell fraction (not recorded which). The origin of this receptor is a human donor who was either an allogeneic HSCT recipient or a stem cell or donor lymphocyte infusion donor (not recorded which). It is not recorded whose cells these are; they may come from a transplant donor. This chain's CDR3 is CASSGATEAFF. The CDR3, as DNA: TGTGCCAGCAGTGGGGCGACTGAAGCTTTCTTT.